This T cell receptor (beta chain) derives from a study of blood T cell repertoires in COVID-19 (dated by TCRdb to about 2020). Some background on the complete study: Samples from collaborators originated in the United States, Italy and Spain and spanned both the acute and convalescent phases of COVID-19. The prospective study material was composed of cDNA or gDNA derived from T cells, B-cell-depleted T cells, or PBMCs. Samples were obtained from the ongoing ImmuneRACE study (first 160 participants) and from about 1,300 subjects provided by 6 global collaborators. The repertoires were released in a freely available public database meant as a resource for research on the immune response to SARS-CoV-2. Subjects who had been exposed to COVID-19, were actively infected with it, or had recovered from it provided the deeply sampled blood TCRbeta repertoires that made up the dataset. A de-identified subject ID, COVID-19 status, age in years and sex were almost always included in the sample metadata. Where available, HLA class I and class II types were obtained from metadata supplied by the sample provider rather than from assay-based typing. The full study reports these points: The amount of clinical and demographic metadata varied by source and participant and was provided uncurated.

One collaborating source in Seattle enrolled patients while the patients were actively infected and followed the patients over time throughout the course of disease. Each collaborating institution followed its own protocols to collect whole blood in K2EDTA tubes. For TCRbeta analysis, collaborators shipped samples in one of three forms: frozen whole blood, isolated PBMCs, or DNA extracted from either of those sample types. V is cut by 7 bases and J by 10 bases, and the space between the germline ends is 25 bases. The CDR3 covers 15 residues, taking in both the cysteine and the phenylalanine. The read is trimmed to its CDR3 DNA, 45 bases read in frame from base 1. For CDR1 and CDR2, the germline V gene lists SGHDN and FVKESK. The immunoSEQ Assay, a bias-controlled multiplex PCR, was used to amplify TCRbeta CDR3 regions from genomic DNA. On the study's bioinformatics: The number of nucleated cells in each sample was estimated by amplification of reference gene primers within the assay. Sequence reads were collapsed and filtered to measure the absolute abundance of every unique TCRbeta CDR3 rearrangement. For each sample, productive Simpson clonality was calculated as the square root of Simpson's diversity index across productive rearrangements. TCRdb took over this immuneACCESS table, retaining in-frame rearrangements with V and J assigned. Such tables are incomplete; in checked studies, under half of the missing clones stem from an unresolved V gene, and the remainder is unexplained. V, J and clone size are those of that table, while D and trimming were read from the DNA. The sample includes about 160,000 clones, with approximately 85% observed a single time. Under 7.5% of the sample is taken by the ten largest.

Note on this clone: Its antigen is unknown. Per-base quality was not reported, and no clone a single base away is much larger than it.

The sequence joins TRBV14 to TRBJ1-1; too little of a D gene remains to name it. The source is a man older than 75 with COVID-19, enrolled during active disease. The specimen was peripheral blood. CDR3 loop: CASNPGWITGIRAFF. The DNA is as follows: TGTGCCAGCAACCCCGGGTGGATAACCGGGATTCGAGCTTTCTTT.